This entry features one TCR beta chain sequence. The antigen it binds to is not known. No clone much larger than this one lies a single base away; base qualities are absent. Receptor libraries were prepared by the immunoSEQ multiplex PCR assay. A mixture of 60 forward primers for TCR Vbeta segments and 13 reverse primers for TCR Jbeta segments was used in the multiplex PCR. The CDR3 region of rearranged TCR beta genes was amplified from genomic DNA with a multiplex PCR assay. Amplified TCR beta libraries were sequenced as 87-base-pair reads on the Illumina HiSeq System. As for the authors' bioinformatics: Across the 500 to 700 repertoires, a later analysis counted 78 million or so unique TCR beta chains, 9 million to 14 million of which were shared by at least two donors. Raw reads were error-corrected and collapsed into unique sequences by a nearest-neighbor algorithm in which closely related sequences were merged to remove PCR and sequencing errors. To assign V, D and J gene segments, CDR3 sequences were aligned to IMGT reference sequences. For a sequence to be retained, a match of at least six nucleotides was required to both a V gene segment and a J gene segment. A rearrangement counted as productive if the CDR3 had no stop codons and remained in frame with V and J, and every other rearrangement counted as non-productive. Following IMGT convention, CDR3 was defined as the stretch from the second conserved V-encoded cysteine up to the conserved J-encoded phenylalanine. The earlier analysis of approximately 500 of the donors excluded sequences that lacked an unambiguous match to a single V gene segment. In an earlier analysis of several hundred of the donors, V segments were called functional above 56.7% productive rearrangements and were called segregating when the between-donor standard deviation exceeded 5%. To diagnose cytomegalovirus status from the catalog of TCR beta chain sequences, a statistical classification framework was built. V and J gene assignment, in a later analysis, came from comparing TCR nucleotide sequences with IMGT/GENE-DB human TR gene sequences. Using the TCRdist pipeline, a later analysis assigned CDR3 sequences along with most-parsimonious VDJ recombination scenarios. In a later analysis, each TCR beta chain was defined by its CDR3 amino acid sequence together with its V-gene family, and reads without a unique V-gene family were excluded. As a way to deal with suspected cross-contamination and a sequencing artifact, a later analysis dropped approximately 590 nucleotide sequences that were highly shared and had low generation probability. For each public chain, a later analysis derived a clonal expansion index from normalized ranks of inferred template counts within each repertoire. In a later analysis, generation probabilities were computed using a VDJ recombination model fitted to out-of-frame rearrangements, and the results were checked against IGoR. In a later analysis, TCR-TCR, TCR-HLA and TCR-CMV co-occurrence was scored with hypergeometric tests, and a repertoire-size bias correction was applied to TCR pairs. In a later analysis, false discovery rates were estimated by permuting HLA or CMV assignments 20 times. In a later analysis, co-occurring TCRs were grouped using DBSCAN, with TCRdist sequence similarity added in when clustering inside HLA-allele-positive subsets. Co-occurrence clustering excluded repertoires with fewer than 30,000 or more than 120,000 public chains, plus five with anomalous nucleotide sharing. TCRdb stores this immuneACCESS table with in-frame sequences only. Part of the clones is absent; in the studies checked, under half of the shortfall reflects unresolved V genes, and no reason is known for the rest. V, J and clone size were drawn from that table, and D and trimming were deduced from the DNA. Within this sample are approximately 170,000 clones, with about 85% of them counted one time only. Clones ranked in the top ten supply 1% of the sample.

The data belong to a study of cytomegalovirus exposure and HLA in healthy donors listed by TCRdb under 2017. About the investigation overall: According to an earlier analysis of 550 to 700 of the donors, 150 million to 200 million T cells yielded over 100 million unique TCR beta sequences and about 300 Gb of sequence data. Rather than drawing on any new phenotypic data, the later analysis identified candidate immune exposures from TCR beta sequences and the way those sequences occurred across donors. Of the 398 genotyped donors, 65% to 90% fell in the genetic ancestry cluster associated with self-reported Caucasian donors. An early release covering roughly 600 HLA-typed donors comprised roughly 300 gigabases of sequencing data and roughly 86 million unique TCR sequences. Donor age, sex, ethnicity and CMV serostatus were compiled alongside the repertoire data. In a later genetic analysis, genome-wide SNP genotypes for about three fifths of the roughly 670 donors were used, and that subset was treated as a discovery cohort. Both class I and class II loci were covered by HLA typing, at four-digit resolution. Because of strong linkage in the cohort, four to six DR-DQ haplotypes were treated as single units for association and clustering. The T cell repertoires of 700 or so subjects were profiled by immunosequencing and related to cytomegalovirus serostatus. All discovery cohort repertoires had been generated using a single sequencing platform. Typing coverage differed by locus: A, B, C, DRB1 and DQB1 were typed in roughly 620-630 donors, DQA1 in about 500, DPA1 in 606, and DPB1 in 472. In a later analysis, previously published TCR beta repertoires from hundreds of donors were re-analyzed and high-resolution HLA genotyping was added so that TCR occurrence patterns could be studied. The study was designed to test whether signatures of past pathogen exposure could be identified by cataloging public T cell receptors. High-throughput TCR immunosequencing, statistical association of individual TCRs with disease status, and machine learning were combined to predict cytomegalovirus infection status. An earlier analysis of 587 of the donors used high-throughput TCR beta sequencing to judge whether each TCR beta V gene segment behaved as functional or pseudogenic. A separate validation cohort of roughly 120 different subjects was used in addition to the roughly 700-subject first cohort. Among some 410 genotyped donors of the cohort, an average of around 250,000 unique TCR beta nucleotide sequences was sequenced per donor, of which 15% to 20% were non-productive.

The cohort was made up of under 800 healthy bone marrow donors. At the time of sampling, all cohort members were nominally healthy, though unrecorded immune exposures were likely present. The donor was CMV seronegative and belonged to the group of roughly 330 seronegative cohort members. A peripheral blood sample was provided by each donor, and peripheral blood mononuclear cells were used for TCR beta sequencing. Genomic DNA extraction from the blood cell samples was performed with the Qiagen DNeasy Blood Extraction Kit. General findings and caveats noted by the study authors: In an earlier analysis of approximately 590 of the donors, most TCR beta V segments appeared in productive rearrangements about 87% or about 30% of the time, broadly matching IMGT annotations. A later genetic analysis reported fewer N-insertions in productive TCRs among donors in an Asian-associated ancestry cluster than the approximately 670-donor mean. Some IMGT-functional V segments, including TRBV6-2 and TRBV6-3, could not be told apart with the 87-base-pair reads, so those segments were excluded. HLA typing was unavailable for some donors at each locus, so association tests used only the typed subset. According to a later analysis, TCR association rates differed among HLA loci, with DRB1 alleles showing the most associated TCRs and HLA-C alleles showing the fewest. It was suggested by the authors that the approach could potentially be generalized to other disease states and immunological phenotypes. In a later analysis, HLA-associated TCR beta chains showed more clonal expansion and lower generation probabilities than non-associated chains that were equally common. In a later analysis, several top co-occurrence clusters were reported to appear linked to parvovirus B19, influenza, CMV and Epstein-Barr virus. Cytomegalovirus status was reported to be diagnosed by the classifier with high specificity and sensitivity in both the original and validation cohorts. Across donors, most TCR sequences were observed very rarely, whereas some public TCRs were present in many individuals. The study listed 150 to 200 TCR beta chains as associated with cytomegalovirus. Most CMV-associated TCR beta chains appeared to be HLA-restricted in a later analysis, and the HLA associations seemed to be driven largely by CMV exposure. In a later genetic analysis, a missense DCLRE1C variant was associated with V-gene and J-gene trimming of TCR beta chains, and the association was replicated in an independent cohort. Linkage disequilibrium might explain the correlated functional status among segregating V segments, but an unknown experimental factor could not be excluded. In vitro tests confirmed that a few of the cytomegalovirus-associated TCR beta chains recognize cytomegalovirus antigens. A cluster of highly shared sequence variants was judged likely to be a technical artifact of the sequencing pipeline. A further reported finding was that TCR beta sequences accurately predicted the HLA-A and HLA-B alleles for most subjects in the first cohort. The cohort was sequenced for TCR beta chains only, and without alpha or paired-chain data the features that could be detected were limited. Some 15 rarely observed V segments, including chromosome 9 orphons, were excluded from the earlier analysis of several hundred of the donors because counts were too low. In a later analysis, over 15,000 TCR beta sequences were associated with specific HLA alleles at a false discovery rate of 0.05. For the cohort, immune exposure information was limited to CMV serostatus. Sequencing depth was assumed to be roughly uniform across donors in the presence/absence analyses, though that assumption may not hold. When HLA alleles, especially DR and DQ, strongly co-occurred, attributing TCR associations to individual alleles was difficult.

From its cysteine to its phenylalanine, the CDR3 spans 16 amino acids. The DNA shown is the 48-base CDR3, in frame from base 1. The germline V gene (reference sequence) provides CDR1 MNHEY and CDR2 SMNVEV. V is shortened by 4 bases, J by 5 bases, and the region joining them spans 20 bases. The source of this sequence is a boy aged 2-15 years in good health and CMV-seronegative. Sequenced sample: PBMCs. The sequence links TRBV27 to TRBJ1-2; the D segment could be TRBD1, given 5 matching bases. The sequenced DNA is TGTGCCAGCAGTTGGTCCCCCGACAGAGTCCCTTATGGCTACACCTTC. Translated, it gives CASSWSPDRVPYGYTF.